This T cell receptor (beta chain) was identified during a study of blood T cells in healthy people across ages. Study-level points and caveats: Because sorting was not performed, PBMCs prevented conclusive naive versus antigen-experienced comparison.

This clonotype turned up a few times. The antigen is not known. Primed by a sample-barcoded 5' primer and a J-beta primer mix, a second PCR proceeded for about 6 to 11 cycles. Each CDR3 protein gets one entry after TCRdb re-called the 5' RACE reads with MiXCR. The table shows about 720,000 distinct CDR3 sequences, with about 24% occurring only once. This CDR3 has 14 residues. Germline lookup yields CDR1 SEHNR and CDR2 FQNEAQ (reference sequence). The rearrangement links TRBV7-9 to TRBJ2-5; maybe TRBD1 (6 bases). The last part of the DNA fits TRBJ2-7 better; the J call may be wrong. The sequence came from a man aged 65 to 79 in good health. Sequences were obtained from blood. CDR3 loop: CASRSSGHNYEQYF. CDR3 bases: TGTGCCAGCAGATCCTCGGGACACAACTACGAGCAGTACTTC.